A single T cell receptor beta chain is shown here with its context. V dropped 4 bases and J dropped 8 bases, with 17 bases sitting between them. The CDR3 is made up of 14 amino acids. The germline CDR1 and CDR2 sequences are SGHVS and FQNEAQ. Cohort 3 donors were reported recovered after two negative PCRs, clearance, or symptom resolution. The data originate from a study of blood T cell repertoires in COVID-19. Turning to the study itself: T cells, B-cell-depleted T cells, or PBMCs provided the cDNA or gDNA that served as material.

Per the original methods: The authors estimated nucleated cell counts from reference gene primer amplification. Sequencing used immunoSEQ multiplex PCR; TCRdb keeps in-frame clones, though not all of them. V and J calls and clone size are given by that table; D and trimming were obtained from the DNA. The table shows about 120,000 clones, with roughly 84% occurring only once. The sample comprised PBMCs or T cells enriched from blood (not recorded which). The receptor was derived from a woman aged 30 to 39 who had recovered from COVID-19. This chain links TRBV7-8 with TRBJ1-2; D is possibly TRBD1 (5 bases). The CDR3 protein is CASSSERGVRGYTF. CDR3 in DNA: TGTGCCAGCAGCTCCGAAAGGGGTGTGCGAGGCTACACCTTC.